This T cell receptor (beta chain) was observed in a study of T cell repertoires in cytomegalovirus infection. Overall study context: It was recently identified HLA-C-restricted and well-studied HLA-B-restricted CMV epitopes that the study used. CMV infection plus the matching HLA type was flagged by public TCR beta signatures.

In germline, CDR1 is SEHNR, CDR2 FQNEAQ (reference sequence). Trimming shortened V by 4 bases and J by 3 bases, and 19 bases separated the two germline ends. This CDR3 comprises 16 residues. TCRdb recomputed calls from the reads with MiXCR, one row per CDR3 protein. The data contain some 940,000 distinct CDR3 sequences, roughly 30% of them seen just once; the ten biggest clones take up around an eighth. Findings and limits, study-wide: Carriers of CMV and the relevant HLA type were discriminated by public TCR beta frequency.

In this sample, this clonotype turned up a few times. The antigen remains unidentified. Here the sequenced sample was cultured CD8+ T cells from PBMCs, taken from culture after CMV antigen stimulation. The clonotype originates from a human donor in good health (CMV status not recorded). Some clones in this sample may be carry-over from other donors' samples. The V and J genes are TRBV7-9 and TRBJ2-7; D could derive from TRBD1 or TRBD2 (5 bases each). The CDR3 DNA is TGTGCCAGCAGCTCCGAGAATCGTCGGGACCGCTACGAGCAGTACTTC. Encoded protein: CASSSENRRDRYEQYF.